This paragraph reports one T cell receptor beta chain. Its antigen remains unidentified. These data belong to a study of monozygotic twins with inflammatory bowel disease. Each of the TCR libraries took about 4,000 ng of total RNA. Each UMI harboured a 6-nucleotide sample barcode and was appended via template switching. TCRdb processed the 5' RACE reads again and assigns one entry to each CDR3 protein, with no DNA. Its listing shows about 300,000 distinct CDR3 sequences. Study observations and caveats: For IBD patients, clonotypes shared with others were fewer than for healthy twins, especially with disease activity.

Blood, roughly 2.6 ml, was drawn per donor. Per germline, CDR1 SGHAT and CDR2 FQNNGV. The CDR3 totals 14 residues. The receptor's source is a human donor with ulcerative colitis or Crohn's disease, or a healthy co-twin of an affected twin (not recorded which). What was sequenced was blood. The chain couples TRBV11-2 to TRBJ2-1. Here the CDR3 reads CASSLERGLNEQFF.